This T cell receptor beta chain was identified in a study of cytomegalovirus exposure and HLA in healthy donors. The V and J ends lost 2 bases and 0 bases respectively, with 11 bases between them. The CDR3 loop spans 16 amino acids. Germline CDR1 and CDR2: MDHEN and SYDVKM. Study-wide results and limits: A later analysis linked roughly 17,000 TCR beta sequences to HLA alleles at 0.05 false discovery rate.

With regard to this clone: The antigen remains undetermined.

Primers included in the PCR were 60 Vbeta and 13 Jbeta primers. The repertoire was sequenced with immunoSEQ multiplex PCR; TCRdb's copy has only in-frame clones and lacks some. This sample's clone table lists fewer than 85,000 clones. The sequencing input was PBMCs. This clonotype originated in a man aged 50 to 59 in good health and CMV-seropositive. The chain employs TRBV28 and TRBJ1-5, with D tentatively TRBD1 (6 bases). The CDR3 spells CASSLLRGYSNQPQHF. CDR3 coding DNA: TGTGCCAGCAGTTTACTAAGGGGGTATAGCAATCAGCCCCAGCATTTT.